The T cell receptor beta chain described here comes from a study of regulatory T cells in long-lasting Graves disease. The study's findings and limits: It was in persistent disease that TRBV28, TRBJ1-2 and TRBJ2-5 were favored. With a small sample size, accuracy may have been reduced.

Time point reported: persistent/refractory GD, antithyroid drugs over 5 years with positive TRAb. From RNA extracted from PBMCs, the TCR library was made. Arm-PCR of CDR3 regions with iRepertoire HTBI primers generated TCR beta libraries. Each CDR3 protein is one row after TCRdb ran MiXCR on the multiplex PCR reads. This table holds roughly 700,000 distinct CDR3 sequences, around 32% found once. As for this clonotype: The antigen is not known.

CDR3 length: 18 amino acids. CDR1 LNHNV and CDR2 YYDKDF come from the germline V gene (reference sequence). Germline trimming cut 1 base from V and 2 bases from J; bases unmatched to any gene: 7. The chain recombines TRBV15 with TRBJ1-5; 11 nucleotides align to TRBD1. The TCR sequence derives from a female donor with Graves disease. Specimen: peripheral blood mononuclear cells (PBMCs), collected when the disease was refractory, from a patient treated with antithyroid drugs. CDR3 in DNA: TGTGCCACCAGCAGAGGACGGGACAGGGGGGGTGGCAATCAGCCCCAGCATTTT. It encodes CATSRGRDRGGGNQPQHF. Full variable domain (rest looked up from reference TRBV15 and TRBJ1-5): DAMVIQNPRYQVTQFGKPVTLSCSQTLNHNVMYWYQQKSSQAPKLLFHYYDKDFNNEADTPDNFQSRRPNTSFCFLDIRSPGLGDTAMYLCATSRGRDRGGGNQPQHFGDGTRLSIL.